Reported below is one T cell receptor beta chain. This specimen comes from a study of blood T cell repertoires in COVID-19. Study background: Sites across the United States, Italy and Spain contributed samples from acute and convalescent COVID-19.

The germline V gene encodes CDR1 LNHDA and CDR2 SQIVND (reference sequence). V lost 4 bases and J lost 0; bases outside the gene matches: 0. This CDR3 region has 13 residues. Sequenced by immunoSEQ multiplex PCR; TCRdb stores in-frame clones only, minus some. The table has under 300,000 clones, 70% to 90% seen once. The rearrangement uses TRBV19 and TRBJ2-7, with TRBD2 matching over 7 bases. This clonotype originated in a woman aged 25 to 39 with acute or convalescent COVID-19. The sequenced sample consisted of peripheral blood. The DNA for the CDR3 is TGTGCCAGTAGTACGGGGGGCTCCTACGAGCAGTACTTC. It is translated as CASSTGGSYEQYF.